The T cell receptor beta chain described here comes from a study of cytomegalovirus exposure and HLA in healthy donors. Overall study findings and caveats: Sequencing had likely introduced a cluster of highly shared sequence variants as an artifact.

V was trimmed by 2 bases and J by 1 base, leaving 12 bases between them. Germline loops: CDR1 MDHEN, CDR2 SYDVKM. The CDR3 covers 16 residues. The study ran its PCR with 60 Vbeta and 13 Jbeta primers. The method was immunoSEQ multiplex PCR; TCRdb's version includes in-frame clones alone and lacks a portion of them. The table includes some 90,000 clones, under 85% detected once. Turning to this clone: No antigen is known for it.

The sequence came from a man aged 25 to 45 in good health and CMV-seronegative. The V call is TRBV28, the J call TRBJ1-5, with D uncertain. Material for sequencing was PBMCs. DNA of the CDR3: TGTGCCAGCAGTTTACTCGTGTTGTCCAGCAATCAGCCCCAGCATTTT. Translation: CASSLLVLSSNQPQHF.